This is a list of T cell receptor beta chains from one sample in a study of blood T cell repertoires in COVID-19. Using immunoSEQ multiplex PCR, the repertoire was profiled, and TCRdb retains in-frame clones only, with some absent. The sample has around 30,000 clones, roughly 90% seen once. The sample taken for sequencing was peripheral blood. The receptors derive from a man in his 70s with active or convalescent COVID-19. Each CDR3 is given with its conserved first and last residue. A D gene is named only where the DNA matches it firmly. Rows may omit the clone size; those that give it use once, few, many or a size class.

clone size,D gene,J gene,V gene,CDR3 protein,CDR3 DNA
-,TRBD1,TRBJ2-1,TRBV6-5,CASRTGYNEQFF,TGTGCCAGCAGGACAGGGTACAATGAGCAGTTCTTC
-,-,TRBJ2-7,TRBV18,CASSPRQEISYEQYF,TGTGCCAGCTCACCCCGACAGGAGATCTCCTACGAGCAGTACTTC
-,-,TRBJ1-2,TRBV4-1,CASSQDRVGVGFFYGYTF,TGCGCCAGCAGCCAAGATCGGGTAGGGGTAGGGTTTTTCTATGGCTACACCTTC
-,TRBD1,TRBJ1-2,TRBV5-4,CASPTTGARNYGYTF,TGTGCCAGCCCAACCACAGGGGCCCGGAACTATGGCTACACCTTC
-,-,TRBJ2-5,TRBV5-1,CASRAQGRAEETQYF,TGCGCCAGCAGAGCGCAGGGGAGGGCAGAAGAGACCCAGTACTTC
-,-,TRBJ2-5,TRBV7-2,CASSLSSSPRGETQYF,TGTGCCAGCAGCCTTAGTTCCTCTCCTAGAGGGGAGACCCAGTACTTC
few,-,TRBJ2-1,TRBV9,CASSVGQLYSYNEQFF,TGTGCCAGCAGCGTAGGTCAACTATACTCCTACAATGAGCAGTTCTTC
-,-,TRBJ1-3,TRBV23-1,CASSQSRGDEGTNSGNTIYF,TGCGCCAGCAGTCAATCGCGGGGGGATGAGGGGACAAACTCTGGAAACACCATATATTTT
-,TRBD1,TRBJ2-5,TRBV5-1,CASHRGKETQYF,TGCGCCAGTCACAGGGGAAAAGAGACCCAGTACTTC
-,TRBD1,TRBJ2-7,TRBV30,CAWDKPGQTSYEQYF,TGTGCCTGGGATAAGCCGGGACAGACATCCTACGAGCAGTACTTC
-,-,TRBJ2-2,TRBV5-6,CASSLTSAGAPGELFF,TGTGCCAGCAGCTTGACCTCTGCTGGGGCCCCCGGGGAGCTGTTTTTT
-,-,TRBJ1-1,TRBV27,CASSFSRQRQAFF,TGTGCCAGCAGTTTTTCTAGACAGCGACAAGCTTTCTTT
once,TRBD2,TRBJ2-5,TRBV11-2,CASSLVTSGGSEETQYF,TGTGCCAGCAGCTTAGTGACTAGCGGGGGGTCCGAAGAGACCCAGTACTTC
-,-,TRBJ1-2,TRBV7-8,CASSPPGSRSRLGGYTF,TGTGCCAGCAGCCCCCCGGGGTCCCGGAGCCGGTTGGGGGGCTACACCTTC
once,-,TRBJ1-5,TRBV5-1,CASRTTGDSNQPQHF,TGCGCCAGCAGAACGACAGGAGATAGCAATCAGCCCCAGCATTTT
-,TRBD1,TRBJ1-2,TRBV7-7,CASSLGGRGHYGYTF,TGTGCTAGCAGCTTAGGCGGCAGGGGGCACTATGGCTACACCTTC
-,TRBD2,TRBJ2-1,TRBV28,CASSSGGTVNEQFF,TGTGCCAGCAGTTCCGGGGGGACGGTCAATGAGCAGTTCTTC
-,TRBD2,TRBJ2-3,TRBV6-5,CASSYRGTSADTQYF,TGTGCCAGCAGTTACCGCGGGACTAGCGCAGATACGCAGTATTTT
-,TRBD1,TRBJ1-2,TRBV30,CAWRPGQGRYYGYTF,TGTGCCTGGAGACCGGGACAGGGGAGGTACTATGGCTACACCTTC
-,-,TRBJ1-5,TRBV6-5,CASSYSRDTPQHF,TGTGCCAGCAGTTACTCGAGAGACACGCCCCAGCATTTT
-,-,TRBJ1-3,TRBV7-8,CASSPRDNAVGPDTIYF,TGTGCCAGCAGCCCACGGGACAACGCCGTGGGTCCGGACACCATATATTTT
-,-,TRBJ1-1,TRBV6-4,CASRAQGNTEAFF,TGTGCCAGCAGGGCACAGGGGAACACTGAAGCTTTCTTT
-,-,TRBJ1-2,TRBV3-1/TRBV3-2,CASSPGRGLEGYTF,TGTGCCAGCAGCCCGGGTCGGGGATTGGAAGGCTACACCTTC
-,TRBD1,TRBJ2-5,TRBV5-5,CASSSGQGEETQYF,TGTGCCAGCAGCTCGGGACAGGGAGAGGAGACCCAGTACTTC
-,-,TRBJ2-5,TRBV3-1/TRBV3-2,CASSQFSGETQYF,TGTGCCAGCAGCCAGTTCTCGGGAGAGACCCAGTACTTC
-,TRBD2,TRBJ2-7,TRBV9,CASSVEGGGAFEQYF,TGTGCCAGCAGCGTAGAGGGCGGGGGGGCCTTCGAGCAGTACTTC
-,-,TRBJ2-7,TRBV6-5,CASRDWGSEEQYF,TGTGCCAGCAGGGACTGGGGTTCCGAGGAGCAGTACTTC
-,TRBD2,TRBJ2-3,TRBV6-5,CASRLAGSTDTQYF,TGTGCCAGCAGACTAGCGGGAAGCACAGATACGCAGTATTTT
-,TRBD1,TRBJ1-5,TRBV19,CASRGQSNQPQHF,TGTGCCAGTAGGGGACAGTCCAATCAGCCCCAGCATTTT
once,TRBD2,TRBJ2-3,TRBV14,CASSYDSGDQDTQYF,TGTGCCAGCAGCTACGACAGCGGGGATCAAGATACGCAGTATTTT
-,-,TRBJ1-5,TRBV6-5,CASRDSSNQPQHF,TGTGCCAGCAGAGACTCCAGCAATCAGCCCCAGCATTTT
few,TRBD1,TRBJ1-4,TRBV6-5,CASSYRDSSEKLFF,TGTGCCAGCAGTTACCGGGACAGCAGTGAAAAACTGTTTTTT
-,TRBD1,TRBJ2-5,TRBV6-2/TRBV6-3,CASSFPRDRKATQYF,TGTGCCAGCAGTTTCCCCCGGGACAGAAAAGCGACCCAGTACTTC
-,-,TRBJ1-2,TRBV5-4,CASSLEGYGYTF,TGTGCCAGCAGCCTGGAGGGGTATGGCTACACCTTC
-,-,TRBJ1-1,TRBV12-3/TRBV12-4,CASSLSTTEAFF,TGTGCCAGCAGTTTATCTACCACTGAAGCTTTCTTT
once,-,TRBJ1-2,TRBV18,CASSPQGVSYGYTF,TGTGCCAGCTCACCACAGGGAGTCTCCTATGGCTACACCTTC
few,-,TRBJ1-1,TRBV15,CATAQGLNTEAFF,TGTGCCACTGCCCAGGGGTTGAACACTGAAGCTTTCTTT
-,TRBD1,TRBJ1-2,TRBV19,CASNLQGYYGYTF,TGTGCCAGTAACCTACAGGGGTACTATGGCTACACCTTC
-,-,TRBJ1-2,TRBV24-1,CATSDWAGRNGYTF,TGTGCCACCAGTGATTGGGCAGGGCGGAATGGCTACACCTTC
few,-,TRBJ1-5,TRBV6-5,CASSYSRVGANQPQHF,TGTGCCAGCAGTTACTCGCGAGTTGGGGCTAATCAGCCCCAGCATTTT
once,TRBD2,TRBJ2-2,TRBV10-3,CAISPGLAVTSTGELFF,TGTGCCATCAGCCCCGGACTAGCGGTAACGAGCACCGGGGAGCTGTTTTTT
-,TRBD1,TRBJ1-2,TRBV7-8,CASSPGARDRGTNTF,TGTGCCAGCAGCCCGGGGGCCAGGGACAGGGGAACAAACACCTTC
-,-,TRBJ1-4,TRBV2,CASSEGGGSVQKLFF,TGTGCCAGCAGTGAAGGAGGAGGGTCTGTGCAAAAACTGTTTTTT
-,-,TRBJ1-2,TRBV6-1,CASSEPQGSYGYTF,TGTGCCAGCAGTGAACCTCAGGGGTCCTATGGCTACACCTTC
-,-,TRBJ1-4,TRBV5-1,CASSLNTGNEKLFF,TGCGCCAGCAGCCTTAACACAGGGAATGAAAAACTGTTTTTT